Below are 32 T cell receptor beta chains sequenced from a single sample in a study of cytomegalovirus exposure and HLA in healthy donors. Assay used: immunoSEQ multiplex PCR; TCRdb lists only in-frame clones, some missing. The sample records about 140,000 clones, approximately 87% being singletons. The sample was PBMCs. The receptor set was obtained from a young man in good health and CMV-seronegative.

The chain carries TRBV4-2 and TRBJ2-1, with 11 bases matching TRBD2. V shed 4 bases, J shed 5 bases, and the junction held 4 bases outside the gene matches. CDR1 is LGHNA, CDR2 YNFKEQ, per germline. The CDR3 length is 15 residues. The CDR3: CASSLAGGQNNEQFF. Written as DNA, the CDR3 is TGTGCCAGCAGCCTAGCGGGGGGGCAAAACAATGAGCAGTTCTTC.

The rearrangement uses TRBV6-1 and TRBJ1-2, with 8 bases that match TRBD1. Trimming removed 6 bases from V and 4 bases from J; junction bases left unmatched: 7. CDR3 length equals 14 residues. The V gene's germline CDR1 is MNHNS and CDR2 SASEGT. This CDR3 is CASSPDRVSYGYTF. The DNA of the CDR3 is TGTGCCAGCAGCCCGGACAGGGTAAGCTATGGCTACACCTTC.

The J gene is TRBJ2-1, the V gene TRBV28, with 9 nucleotides matching TRBD2. V lost 1 base and J lost 1; bases outside the gene matches: 11. Germline V gene sequence: CDR1 MDHEN, CDR2 SYDVKM. The CDR3 loop spans 19 amino acids. The CDR3 region is CASSLSSIRLAVSYNEQFF. The CDR3 DNA follows: TGTGCCAGCAGTTTATCCTCAATTAGACTAGCGGTTTCCTACAATGAGCAGTTCTTC. The whole variable domain, remainder taken from reference TRBV28 and TRBJ2-1, is DVKVTQSSRYLVKRTGEKVFLECVQDMDHENMFWYRQDPGLGLRLIYFSYDVKMKEKGDIPEGYSVSREKKERFSLILESASTNQTSMYLCASSLSSIRLAVSYNEQFFGPGTRLTVL.

The genes are TRBV6-1 and TRBJ2-7; tentative D call: TRBD2 (5 bases). The germline V gene encodes CDR1 MNHNS and CDR2 SASEGT. The CDR3 spans 17 residues. Between the trimmed V and J ends, which lost 0 bases and 0 bases, there was a span of 15 bases. The CDR3 sequence is CASSEAGVHLGSYEQYF. CDR3 nucleotide sequence: TGTGCCAGCAGTGAAGCCGGGGTCCACTTGGGCTCCTACGAGCAGTACTTC.

The chain couples TRBV5-1 to TRBJ2-7; 10 positions agree with TRBD1. The CDR3 runs 16 residues. Losses at the gene ends were 0 bases for V and 2 bases for J; bases not matched to a gene: 5. Germline lookup yields CDR1 SGHRS and CDR2 YFSETQ. The chain's CDR3 is CASSLGLGTGAYEQYF. DNA for the CDR3: TGCGCCAGCAGCTTGGGTTTGGGGACAGGGGCCTACGAGCAGTACTTC. The variable domain in full, with the rest retrieved from reference TRBV5-1 and TRBJ2-7, is KAGVTQTPRYLIKTRGQQVTLSCSPISGHRSVSWYQQTPGQGLQFLFEYFSETQRNKGNFPGRFSGRQFSNSRSEMNVSTLELGDSALYLCASSLGLGTGAYEQYFGPGTRLTVT.

The gene calls are TRBV5-8 and TRBJ1-1; D gene unclear. Between the trimmed V and J ends, which lost 1 base and 5 bases, there was a span of 9 bases. From germline, CDR1 is SGHTS and CDR2 YDEGEE. The CDR3 has 13 amino acids. This CDR3 is CASSLRTWTEAFF. CDR3 nucleotide sequence: TGTGCCAGCAGCTTGAGGACTTGGACTGAAGCTTTCTTT.

This chain connects TRBV5-6 to TRBJ2-7; 7 nucleotides agree with TRBD2. Unmatched junction bases numbered 7, after V lost 4 bases and J lost 3 bases. CDR3 length equals 14 residues. Germline V gene data show CDR1 as SGHDT and CDR2 as YYEEEE. CDR3 DNA sequence: TGTGCCAGCAGCGGGGAGGGTAGTAGCTACGAGCAGTACTTC. It encodes CASSGEGSSYEQYF.

J is TRBJ2-7 and V is TRBV7-9; 7 bases align to TRBD2. J lost 3 bases, V lost 5 bases, and 10 bases had no gene match. CDR1 is SEHNR and CDR2 is FQNEAQ in the germline V gene (reference sequence). The CDR3 is made up of 15 amino acids. Here the CDR3 reads CASSPQLAGDYEQYF. The CDR3 nucleotides read TGTGCCAGCAGCCCGCAGTTGGCGGGAGACTACGAGCAGTACTTC.

This clone occurred once. This chain links TRBV9 with TRBJ1-1; D is perhaps TRBD1 (5 bases). The germline CDR1 and CDR2 sequences are SGDLS and YYNGEE. The CDR3 has 15 residues. The ends were cut back, 3 bases at V and 0 bases at J, with 12 bases in the middle. CDR3 sequence (DNA): TGTGCCAGCAGCGCCGTGGGGCAGCTGAACACTGAAGCTTTCTTT. It translates to CASSAVGQLNTEAFF.

The chain is built from TRBV7-7 and TRBJ2-7; 8 bases map to TRBD1. Per the germline V gene, CDR1 is SSHAT and CDR2 is FNYEAQ (reference sequence). With 5 bases clipped from V and 0 bases from J, the junction kept 6 bases outside the gene matches. The length of the CDR3 is 15 residues. CDR3 amino acids: CASSPYTGGSYEQYF. CDR3 sequence (DNA): TGTGCCAGCAGCCCGTATACAGGGGGCTCCTACGAGCAGTACTTC.

The V and J genes are TRBV4-2 and TRBJ1-2; 7 bases line up with TRBD1. The CDR3 loop spans 16 amino acids. From germline, CDR1 is LGHNA and CDR2 YNFKEQ. V dropped 4 bases and J dropped 2; count of bases not matched to a gene: 10. The CDR3 DNA follows: TGTGCCAGCAGCCTTCAGGGGGAAGATATGAACTATGGCTACACCTTC. Encoded protein: CASSLQGEDMNYGYTF.

For this clone: Other DNA sequences in the sample encode the same CDR3. The CDR3: CSVEVGGAETQYF. The CDR3 DNA follows: TGCAGCGTTGAAGTAGGTGGGGCCGAGACCCAGTACTTC. The genes are TRBV29-1 and TRBJ2-5; D might be TRBD1 (5 bases). V dropped 1 base and J dropped 5 bases, with 11 bases sitting between them. Germline loops: CDR1 SQVTM, CDR2 ANQGSEA. CDR3 length: 13 residues.

CDR3 region: CASSRLANTGELFF. The CDR3 DNA follows: TGTGCCAGCAGCCGTCTAGCGAACACCGGGGAGCTGTTTTTT. The V and J genes are TRBV6-5 and TRBJ2-2, with unresolved D. The CDR3 covers 14 residues. Trimming removed 6 bases at V and 0 bases at J, with 8 bases between. Germline CDR1 MNHEY, CDR2 SVGAGI.

CDR3 sequence (DNA): TGTGCCAGCAGCCAAGCCTCTACGCAGTATTTT. Translating it yields CASSQASTQYF. J is TRBJ2-3 and V is TRBV14; D gene unclear. Germline lookup yields CDR1 SGHDN and CDR2 FVKESK. The CDR3 consists of 11 residues. Trimming stripped 1 base from V and 8 bases from J, with 4 bases between.

This clone was seen only once. The chain uses TRBV5-4 and TRBJ2-2; 7 positions match TRBD2. The germline V gene encodes CDR1 SGHNT and CDR2 YYREEE (reference sequence). CDR3 length equals 14 residues. V lost 5 bases to trimming and J lost 7 bases; unmatched junction nucleotides: 8. Here the CDR3 reads CASSSPGGIGELFF. For the CDR3, the DNA is TGTGCCAGCAGTTCGCCGGGAGGAATCGGGGAGCTGTTTTTT.

The V gene is TRBV25-1, the J gene TRBJ2-5; D is perhaps TRBD2 (6 bases). The assigned J gene may be wrong: the sequence end matches TRBJ2-7 better. Germline V gives CDR1 MGHDK, CDR2 SYGVNS. This CDR3 is built from 13 residues. CDR3 loop: CASSEEAGYEQYF. The CDR3 DNA is TGTGCCAGCAGTGAAGAAGCGGGTTACGAGCAGTACTTC.

The rearrangement links TRBV5-1 to TRBJ2-5; D perhaps matches TRBD1 (6 bases). V was trimmed by 0 bases and J by 0 bases, leaving 6 bases between them. The CDR3 sequence is 14 residues long. The germline V gene encodes CDR1 SGHRS and CDR2 YFSETQ. The CDR3 sequence is CASSLAGDQETQYF. The CDR3 DNA sequence: TGCGCCAGCAGCTTGGCAGGGGACCAAGAGACCCAGTACTTC.

The chain is built from TRBV5-1 and TRBJ2-5; D might be TRBD2 (5 bases). Germline CDR1 SGHRS, CDR2 YFSETQ. Between the trimmed V and J ends, which lost 3 bases and 2 bases, there was a span of 11 bases. This CDR3 spans 14 amino acids. CDR3 residues: CASSSRSGQETQYF. In nucleotides, the CDR3 is TGCGCCAGCAGCTCCCGGTCGGGACAAGAGACCCAGTACTTC.

The V and J genes are TRBV7-9 and TRBJ2-7, with D hard to call. The CDR3 spans 12 residues. Between the trimmed V and J ends, which lost 6 bases and 2 bases, there was a span of 8 bases. Germline V gene lookup returns CDR1 SEHNR and CDR2 FQNEAQ (reference sequence). CDR3 amino acids: CASSYFTYEQYF. CDR3 DNA sequence: TGTGCCAGCAGTTATTTTACCTACGAGCAGTACTTC.

The V call is TRBV7-9, the J call TRBJ2-1, with 8 positions matching TRBD2. Losses at the gene ends were 4 bases for V and 6 bases for J; bases not matched to a gene: 11. Germline V gene lookup returns CDR1 SEHNR and CDR2 FQNEAQ (reference sequence). The CDR3 totals 16 residues. In DNA, the CDR3 is TGTGCCAGCAGCTCCTACCGGGAGGGGACCCGCAATGAGCAGTTCTTC. This sequence encodes CASSSYREGTRNEQFF.

This chain connects TRBV6-6 to TRBJ2-5, with a weak D call TRBD2 (6 bases). The V gene lost 0 bases and the J gene lost 2 bases, with 7 bases spanning the gap. Germline V lookup: CDR1 MNHNY, CDR2 SVGAGI (reference sequence). The CDR3 totals 14 residues. CDR3 DNA: TGTGCCAGCAGTTACTCCGGGGGACAAGAGACCCAGTACTTC. Protein sequence: CASSYSGGQETQYF.

The chain is built from TRBV6-5 and TRBJ1-4; 7 bases match TRBD1. Trimming removed 6 bases from V and 6 bases from J; junction bases left unmatched: 10. The germline gives CDR1 MNHEY, CDR2 SVGAGI. This CDR3 is built from 15 residues. For the CDR3, the DNA is TGTGCCAGCAGAAGAGGGGGCAGACGTGATGAAAAACTGTTTTTT. As protein: CASRRGGRRDEKLFF.

This chain uses TRBV7-9 with TRBJ2-2; the D gene is possibly TRBD1 (5 bases). This CDR3 comprises 17 residues. The ends were cut back, 5 bases at V and 3 bases at J, with 19 bases in the middle. From germline, CDR1 is SEHNR and CDR2 FQNEAQ (reference sequence). The CDR3 nucleotides read TGTGCCAGCAGCCACCCAGCAGGGCAAACCTACACCGGGGAGCTGTTTTTT. This sequence encodes CASSHPAGQTYTGELFF.

This chain links TRBV27 with TRBJ1-5, with TRBD1 identical over 9 bases. CDR3 size: 14 residues. In germline, CDR1 is MNHEY, CDR2 SMNVEV (reference sequence). The V and J ends lost 5 bases and 7 bases, in that order; junction bases with no gene match: 6. CDR3 sequence (DNA): TGTGCCAGCAGTGGAGGGACAGGGAGCCAGCCCCAGCATTTT. This sequence encodes CASSGGTGSQPQHF.

This clone showed up just a few times. V gene TRBV2 combines with J gene TRBJ1-2; D gene ambiguous. Trimming pared 6 bases from V and 2 bases from J, leaving 10 bases between. The CDR3 spans 13 residues. CDR1 and CDR2 from the germline V gene are SNHLY and FYNNEI. CDR3 in DNA: TGTGCCAGCAGGGCAGGCGAGAACTATGGCTACACCTTC. It translates to CASRAGENYGYTF.

J is TRBJ2-1 and V is TRBV28, with 7 bases matching TRBD1. V gave up 3 bases and J gave up 0 bases; unmatched junction bases: 14. CDR3 length: 19 amino acids. Germline CDR1 and CDR2: MDHEN and SYDVKM. The CDR3 DNA is TGTGCCAGCAGTTTGATAACACAGGGGTCCCAGGGCTCCTACAATGAGCAGTTCTTC. It translates to CASSLITQGSQGSYNEQFF.

This clone is a singleton in its sample. The chain employs TRBV7-9 and TRBJ2-3; 8 bases are a match to TRBD2. The length of the CDR3 is 14 residues. V shed 2 bases, J shed 4 bases, and the junction held 2 bases outside the gene matches. In germline, CDR1 is SEHNR, CDR2 FQNEAQ (reference sequence). The CDR3 sequence: CASSLQAGADTQYF. The CDR3 nucleotides read TGTGCCAGCAGCTTACAAGCGGGGGCAGATACGCAGTATTTT.

The rearrangement joins TRBV7-2 to TRBJ2-5; 12 positions agree with TRBD2. Germline lookup yields CDR1 SGHTA and CDR2 FQGNSA. This CDR3 is 16 amino acids long. The V gene end was trimmed by 5 bases and the J gene end by 4 bases; junction bases not matched to a gene: 8. Here the CDR3 DNA reads TGTGCCAGCAGCCCCCGACTAGCGGGGGAAAGAGAGACCCAGTACTTC. Translation: CASSPRLAGERETQYF.

The rearrangement uses TRBV6-5 and TRBJ1-1; 9 nucleotides align to TRBD1. Per the germline V gene, CDR1 is MNHEY and CDR2 is SVGAGI. The V segment lost 3 bases and the J segment 8 bases; nucleotides outside the gene matches: 7. The CDR3 extends over 14 amino acids. The chain's CDR3 is CASSYSNRGREAFF. CDR3 DNA sequence: TGTGCCAGCAGTTATTCAAACAGGGGGCGGGAAGCTTTCTTT.

Written as DNA, the CDR3 is TGTGCCAGCAGTCCAGACATTGCAGGAGAGACCCAGTACTTC. Its translation: CASSPDIAGETQYF. This sequence joins TRBV5-4 and TRBJ2-5; D not certain. Looked up from germline, CDR1 is SGHNT and CDR2 is YYREEE (reference sequence). The V end was cut by 5 bases, the J end by 4 bases, with 15 bases between. This CDR3 is built from 14 residues.

Here the CDR3 reads CASSFDEQGNPSYGYTF. CDR3 bases: TGCGCCAGCAGCTTTGACGAACAGGGTAACCCCTCCTATGGCTACACCTTC. The chain combines TRBV5-1 with TRBJ1-2, with a possible D match to TRBD1 (6 bases). The V gene's germline CDR1 is SGHRS and CDR2 YFSETQ. The ends were cut back, 2 bases at V and 4 bases at J, with 21 bases in the middle. This CDR3 has 17 amino acids.

This rearrangement joins TRBV7-2 to TRBJ1-1, with a weak D call TRBD1 (6 bases). Germline CDR1 SGHTA, CDR2 FQGNSA. The CDR3 totals 15 residues. V lost 0 bases and J lost 1, with 9 bases in between. The CDR3 DNA reads TGTGCCAGCAGCTTAGCCGGGACAACGAACACTGAAGCTTTCTTT. As protein: CASSLAGTTNTEAFF.